A selection of T cell receptor beta chains follows, all from one sample in a study of cytomegalovirus exposure and HLA in healthy donors. The method was immunoSEQ multiplex PCR; TCRdb's version includes in-frame clones alone and lacks a portion of them. The table for this sample gives around 40,000 clones. The specimen was PBMCs. The receptors stem from a human donor in good health. Each CDR3 is given with its conserved first and last residue. A D gene is named only where the DNA matches it firmly.

d_call: TRBD1; j_call: TRBJ2-1; v_call: TRBV11-2; cdr3_aa: CASSWTGGNEQFF; cdr3_nt: TGTGCCAGCAGCTGGACAGGGGGCAATGAGCAGTTCTTC
d_call: -; j_call: TRBJ1-5; v_call: TRBV2; cdr3_aa: CASSERQGTGQPQHF; cdr3_nt: TGTGCCAGCAGTGAAAGGCAGGGAACGGGTCAGCCCCAGCATTTT
d_call: TRBD1; j_call: TRBJ1-2; v_call: TRBV7-9; cdr3_aa: CASSLGDSLSYTF; cdr3_nt: TGTGCCAGCAGCTTAGGGGACAGTCTAAGCTACACCTTC
d_call: TRBD1; j_call: TRBJ1-1; v_call: TRBV7-9; cdr3_aa: CASSLTGVNTEAFF; cdr3_nt: TGTGCCAGCAGCTTAACAGGGGTGAACACTGAAGCTTTCTTT
d_call: TRBD1; j_call: TRBJ1-2; v_call: TRBV4-1; cdr3_aa: CASSRGGQGSDGYTF; cdr3_nt: TGCGCCAGCAGCCGGGGCGGACAGGGTAGCGATGGCTACACCTTC
d_call: -; j_call: TRBJ2-1; v_call: TRBV2; cdr3_aa: CASRTYSSYNEQFF; cdr3_nt: TGTGCCAGCAGGACTTATAGCTCCTACAATGAGCAGTTCTTC
d_call: -; j_call: TRBJ2-3; v_call: TRBV7-9; cdr3_aa: CASSLAGSTDTQYF; cdr3_nt: TGTGCCAGCAGCTTGGCAGGTAGCACAGATACGCAGTATTTT
d_call: -; j_call: TRBJ2-5; v_call: TRBV29-1; cdr3_aa: CSATFLEETQYF; cdr3_nt: TGCAGCGCTACCTTTCTGGAAGAGACCCAGTACTTC
d_call: -; j_call: TRBJ2-2; v_call: TRBV11-2; cdr3_aa: CASSLVAAGTGELFF; cdr3_nt: TGTGCCAGCAGCTTAGTAGCCGCCGGGACCGGGGAGCTGTTTTTT
d_call: -; j_call: TRBJ1-1; v_call: TRBV7-2; cdr3_aa: CASSWNRVQNTEAFF; cdr3_nt: TGTGCCAGCAGCTGGAACAGGGTCCAGAACACTGAAGCTTTCTTT
d_call: TRBD2; j_call: TRBJ2-3; v_call: TRBV7-6; cdr3_aa: CASSPNRERGSTQYF; cdr3_nt: TGTGCCAGCAGCCCAAACCGGGAGCGCGGGAGTACGCAGTATTTT
d_call: -; j_call: TRBJ1-2; v_call: TRBV5-1; cdr3_aa: CASSLDRTGYTF; cdr3_nt: TGCGCCAGCAGCTTGGACAGGACTGGCTACACCTTC
d_call: TRBD1; j_call: TRBJ2-5; v_call: TRBV2; cdr3_aa: CASKGQGSETQYF; cdr3_nt: TGTGCCAGCAAGGGACAGGGATCGGAGACCCAGTACTTC
d_call: -; j_call: TRBJ2-5; v_call: TRBV5-1; cdr3_aa: CASSQGPGIHQETQYF; cdr3_nt: TGCGCCAGCAGCCAAGGACCGGGGATCCACCAAGAGACCCAGTACTTC
d_call: -; j_call: TRBJ2-6; v_call: TRBV6-5; cdr3_aa: CASSYSRRSGANVLTF; cdr3_nt: TGTGCCAGCAGTTACTCGAGAAGATCTGGGGCCAACGTCCTGACTTTC
d_call: TRBD1; j_call: TRBJ2-2; v_call: TRBV19; cdr3_aa: CASKAGGTGVTGELFF; cdr3_nt: TGTGCCAGTAAGGCCGGTGGGACAGGGGTTACCGGGGAGCTGTTTTTT
d_call: TRBD2; j_call: TRBJ2-1; v_call: TRBV5-4; cdr3_aa: CASSLISGGASEQFF; cdr3_nt: TGTGCCAGCAGCTTGATTAGCGGGGGGGCCAGTGAGCAGTTCTTC
d_call: TRBD2; j_call: TRBJ2-7; v_call: TRBV6-1; cdr3_aa: CASRGRGAPYEQYF; cdr3_nt: TGTGCCAGCAGGGGGCGGGGGGCCCCCTACGAGCAGTACTTC
d_call: -; j_call: TRBJ2-1; v_call: TRBV5-1; cdr3_aa: CASSLARQLPYNEQFF; cdr3_nt: TGCGCCAGCAGCTTGGCGAGGCAATTACCCTACAATGAGCAGTTCTTC
d_call: -; j_call: TRBJ2-7; v_call: TRBV2; cdr3_aa: CASGRDEQYF; cdr3_nt: TGTGCCAGCGGGCGGGACGAGCAGTACTTC
d_call: TRBD1; j_call: TRBJ1-1; v_call: TRBV14; cdr3_aa: CASSRATPWTGSVNTEAFF; cdr3_nt: TGTGCCAGCAGCCGAGCGACCCCTTGGACAGGGTCTGTGAACACTGAAGCTTTCTTT
d_call: -; j_call: TRBJ1-3; v_call: TRBV2; cdr3_aa: CASSVGGQPGNTIYF; cdr3_nt: TGTGCCAGCAGCGTGGGGGGGCAGCCGGGAAACACCATATATTTT
d_call: -; j_call: TRBJ1-5; v_call: TRBV19; cdr3_aa: CASSIDNGQPNQPQHF; cdr3_nt: TGTGCCAGTAGTATAGATAATGGGCAGCCAAATCAGCCCCAGCATTTT
d_call: TRBD1; j_call: TRBJ1-4; v_call: TRBV7-9; cdr3_aa: CASSVAGGANEKLFF; cdr3_nt: TGTGCCAGCAGCGTAGCAGGGGGAGCTAATGAAAAACTGTTTTTT
d_call: TRBD2; j_call: TRBJ2-7; v_call: TRBV29-1; cdr3_aa: CSVRPGLAADEQYF; cdr3_nt: TGCAGCGTTCGACCGGGACTAGCGGCTGACGAGCAGTACTTC
d_call: -; j_call: TRBJ2-6; v_call: TRBV4-2; cdr3_aa: CASSQVEDPSGANVLTF; cdr3_nt: TGTGCCAGCAGCCAAGTTGAGGATCCCTCTGGGGCCAACGTCCTGACTTTC
d_call: -; j_call: TRBJ2-7; v_call: TRBV9; cdr3_aa: CASSVEPQGGSYEQYF; cdr3_nt: TGTGCCAGCAGCGTAGAACCCCAGGGCGGCTCCTACGAGCAGTACTTC
d_call: TRBD2; j_call: TRBJ2-3; v_call: TRBV7-9; cdr3_aa: CASRTSGYTDTQYF; cdr3_nt: TGTGCCAGCAGGACTAGCGGGTACACAGATACGCAGTATTTT
d_call: -; j_call: TRBJ1-2; v_call: TRBV11-2; cdr3_aa: CASSRGQSYGYTF; cdr3_nt: TGTGCCAGCAGCAGAGGACAGAGCTATGGCTACACCTTC
d_call: -; j_call: TRBJ2-5; v_call: TRBV9; cdr3_aa: CASGRTDQETQYF; cdr3_nt: TGTGCCAGCGGACGGACAGACCAAGAGACCCAGTACTTC
d_call: TRBD1; j_call: TRBJ1-2; v_call: TRBV18; cdr3_aa: CASSSYTDRVGDNGYTF; cdr3_nt: TGTGCCAGCTCATCCTACACGGACAGGGTGGGCGATAATGGCTACACCTTC
d_call: -; j_call: TRBJ1-5; v_call: TRBV6-6; cdr3_aa: CASTHQVTGYQPQHF; cdr3_nt: TGTGCCAGCACCCACCAGGTGACAGGCTATCAGCCCCAGCATTTT
d_call: -; j_call: TRBJ1-6; v_call: TRBV30; cdr3_aa: CAWSLLPGGENGSPLHF; cdr3_nt: TGTGCCTGGAGTTTGCTTCCTGGAGGAGAGAATGGTTCACCCCTACACTTT
d_call: -; j_call: TRBJ2-5; v_call: TRBV19; cdr3_aa: CASSPGGPEETQYF; cdr3_nt: TGTGCCAGTAGTCCAGGCGGGCCCGAAGAGACCCAGTACTTC
d_call: TRBD2; j_call: TRBJ2-5; v_call: TRBV7-9; cdr3_aa: CASSLTGRGDETQYF; cdr3_nt: TGTGCCAGCAGCTTAACCGGGCGGGGGGACGAGACCCAGTACTTC
d_call: TRBD2; j_call: TRBJ2-1; v_call: TRBV7-2; cdr3_aa: CASSEISGVYNEQFF; cdr3_nt: TGTGCCAGCAGCGAAATTAGCGGGGTTTACAATGAGCAGTTCTTC
d_call: TRBD1; j_call: TRBJ1-1; v_call: TRBV27; cdr3_aa: CASSIGTVNTEAFF; cdr3_nt: TGTGCCAGCAGTATCGGGACAGTGAACACTGAAGCTTTCTTT
d_call: TRBD1; j_call: TRBJ1-1; v_call: TRBV2; cdr3_aa: CASSEKDRGGPF; cdr3_nt: TGTGCCAGCAGTGAAAAGGACAGGGGGGGTCCCTTT
d_call: -; j_call: TRBJ1-1; v_call: TRBV29-1; cdr3_aa: CSVDRATYEAFF; cdr3_nt: TGCAGCGTTGACAGGGCTACCTATGAAGCTTTCTTT
d_call: -; j_call: TRBJ1-3; v_call: TRBV6-5; cdr3_aa: CASRPGHGNTIYF; cdr3_nt: TGTGCCAGCAGGCCAGGGCATGGAAACACCATATATTTT
d_call: -; j_call: TRBJ1-2; v_call: TRBV6-5; cdr3_aa: CASSYSKRSSNYGYTF; cdr3_nt: TGTGCCAGCAGTTACTCGAAGAGGAGTTCTAACTATGGCTACACCTTC
d_call: -; j_call: TRBJ1-2; v_call: TRBV28; cdr3_aa: CASSSGGNLNYGYTF; cdr3_nt: TGTGCCAGCAGTTCGGGAGGGAACCTTAACTATGGCTACACCTTC
d_call: -; j_call: TRBJ1-1; v_call: TRBV2; cdr3_aa: CASSEDGNTEAFF; cdr3_nt: TGTGCCAGCAGTGAAGACGGTAACACTGAAGCTTTCTTT
d_call: -; j_call: TRBJ1-2; v_call: TRBV18; cdr3_aa: CASSRKTESGYTF; cdr3_nt: TGTGCCAGCTCACGAAAGACAGAGAGTGGCTACACCTTC
d_call: -; j_call: TRBJ1-5; v_call: TRBV27; cdr3_aa: CASSPDSRNQPQHF; cdr3_nt: TGTGCCAGCAGCCCAGACAGCCGCAATCAGCCCCAGCATTTT
d_call: TRBD2; j_call: TRBJ2-1; v_call: TRBV5-4; cdr3_aa: CASSRGLAGINNEQFF; cdr3_nt: TGTGCCAGCAGCCGGGGACTAGCGGGGATCAACAATGAGCAGTTCTTC
d_call: -; j_call: TRBJ2-7; v_call: TRBV10-1; cdr3_aa: CASSESGSGDEQYF; cdr3_nt: TGCGCTTCCAGTGAATCCGGGTCGGGGGACGAGCAGTACTTC
d_call: -; j_call: TRBJ2-3; v_call: TRBV7-9; cdr3_aa: CASSFPGDTDTQYF; cdr3_nt: TGTGCCAGCAGCTTTCCCGGGGACACAGATACGCAGTATTTT
d_call: TRBD1; j_call: TRBJ1-5; v_call: TRBV7-6; cdr3_aa: CASSLGTGGNQPQHF; cdr3_nt: TGTGCCAGCAGCTTGGGGACAGGCGGCAATCAGCCCCAGCATTTT
d_call: -; j_call: TRBJ1-3; v_call: TRBV4-1; cdr3_aa: CASSQLQGPSGNTIYF; cdr3_nt: TGCGCCAGCAGCCAATTACAGGGACCCTCTGGAAACACCATATATTTT